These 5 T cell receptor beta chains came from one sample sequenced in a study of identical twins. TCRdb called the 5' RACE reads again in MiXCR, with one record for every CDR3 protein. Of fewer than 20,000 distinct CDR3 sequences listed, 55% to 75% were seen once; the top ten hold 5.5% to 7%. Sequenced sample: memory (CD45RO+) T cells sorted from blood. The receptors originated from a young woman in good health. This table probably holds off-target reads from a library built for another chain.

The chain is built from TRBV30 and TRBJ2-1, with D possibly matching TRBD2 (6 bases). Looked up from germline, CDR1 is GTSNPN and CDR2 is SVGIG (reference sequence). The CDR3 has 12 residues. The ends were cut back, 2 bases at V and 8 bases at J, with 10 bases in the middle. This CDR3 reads CAWSPRRDEQFF. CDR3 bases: TGTGCCTGGAGTCCTAGGAGGGATGAGCAGTTCTTC.

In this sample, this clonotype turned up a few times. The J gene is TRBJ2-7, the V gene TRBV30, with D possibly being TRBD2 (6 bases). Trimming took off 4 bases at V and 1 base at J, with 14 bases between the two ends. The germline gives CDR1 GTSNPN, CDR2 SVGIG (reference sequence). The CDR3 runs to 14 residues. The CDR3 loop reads CAWTTSLVSYEQYF. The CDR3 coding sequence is TGTGCCTGGACTACTAGCTTGGTATCCTACGAGCAGTACTTC.

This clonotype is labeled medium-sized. The CDR3 DNA follows: TGTGCCAGCAGCCAGAGGAATGAAGATACGCAGTATTTT. It codes for CASSQRNEDTQYF. The gene calls are TRBV3-1 and TRBJ2-3; no clear D gene. CDR1 and CDR2 from the germline V gene are LGHDT and YNNKEL (reference sequence). This CDR3 has 13 amino acids. Trimming shortened V by 3 bases and J by 5 bases, and 9 bases separated the two germline ends.

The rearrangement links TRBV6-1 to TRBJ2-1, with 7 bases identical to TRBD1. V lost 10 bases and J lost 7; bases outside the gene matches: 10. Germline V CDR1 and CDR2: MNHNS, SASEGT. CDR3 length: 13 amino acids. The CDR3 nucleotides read TGTGCCACCTCGACAGGGCAGGAAAATGAGCAGTTCTTC. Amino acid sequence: CATSTGQENEQFF.

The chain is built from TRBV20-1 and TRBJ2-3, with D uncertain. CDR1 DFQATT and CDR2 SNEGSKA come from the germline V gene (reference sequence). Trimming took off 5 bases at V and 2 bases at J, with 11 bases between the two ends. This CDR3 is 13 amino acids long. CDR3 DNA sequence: TGCAGTGCTTATGGCGCCCTCACAGATACGCAGTATTTT. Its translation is CSAYGALTDTQYF.